Here is one TCR beta chain with its context. Its target is not known. The data are from a study of T cells in localized non-small cell lung cancer. Study-wide points: It remains possible that heterogeneity exists, since only one tumor region was sequenced. Among the top 100 tumor clones, a median about 52 appeared in adjacent lung. Uninvolved neighboring lung showed the greatest T cell clonality, exceeding tumor.

V was shortened by 8 bases and J by 0 bases, with 14 bases between the two germline ends. Per the germline V gene, CDR1 is SNHLY and CDR2 is FYNNEI. CDR3 size: 14 residues. The repertoire was sequenced with immunoSEQ multiplex PCR; TCRdb's copy has only in-frame clones and lacks some. This table has over 25,000 clones, 90% appearing once. The sequenced sample was peripheral blood, obtained before any cancer treatment. The chain recombines TRBV2 with TRBJ2-7, with D unclear. The receptor comes from a woman between 40 and 69 years old with stage I lung adenocarcinoma. CDR3 sequence (DNA): TGTGCCAGCTCATCGTTTGCCGGCTCCTACGAGCAGTACTTC. Encoded protein: CASSSFAGSYEQYF.